This entry features one TCR beta chain sequence. What it recognizes is unknown. Here immunoSEQ multiplex PCR was the method, and the copy in TCRdb shows in-frame clones only, minus some. The table includes about 9,700 clones, about 75% detected once. This record belongs to a study of PD-1 blockade in classical Hodgkin lymphoma. Study results and caveats: Before treatment, TCR diversity in newly diagnosed patients was reportedly lower than in healthy donors.

Described time point: cycle 4 day 1 (C4D1), after around six weeks of nivolumab. All patients relapsed after autologous stem cell transplantation, and brentuximab vedotin exposure varied. With magnetic negative selection, CD4+ T cells were purified from PBMCs that had been thawed. The CDR3 runs 14 residues. Germline assignment: CDR1 MNHEY and CDR2 SVGAGI. Trimming removed 2 bases from V and 6 bases from J, with 13 bases in between. V is TRBV6-5 and J is TRBJ1-2; a weak D match, TRBD1 (6 bases). The sequence was obtained from a human donor with classical Hodgkin lymphoma. The sequences come from CD4+ T cells from blood, collected before the fourth cycle of nivolumab. The CDR3 DNA is TGTGCCAGCAGTTACACTACAGGGAGGGATGGCTACACCTTC. It codes for CASSYTTGRDGYTF.